This entry features one T cell receptor beta chain sequence. This sample was included in a study of blood T cell repertoires in COVID-19. The data were produced by immunoSEQ multiplex PCR, yet TCRdb's version contains in-frame clones alone and is incomplete. The table has 450,000 to 600,000 clones, about 85% seen once; the top ten hold under 0.85%. The V end lost 3 bases, the J end lost 2 bases, and 13 bases lay between the germline ends. The CDR3 consists of 15 residues. Germline V gene sequence: CDR1 LGHDT, CDR2 YNNKEL (reference sequence). The gene calls are TRBV3-1 (or the pseudogene TRBV3-2) and TRBJ2-5; TRBD2 is a possible D gene (6 bases). Sequenced input: PBMCs or T cells enriched from blood (not recorded which). The receptor was derived from a woman aged 18-29 years who had recovered from COVID-19. CDR3 nucleotide sequence: TGTGCCAGCAGCCAGCGCGGGGTCGGACAAGAGACCCAGTACTTC. Translating gives CASSQRGVGQETQYF.